The rows below give T cell receptor beta chains drawn from one sample of a study of T cells in tuberculosis. Using immunoSEQ multiplex PCR, the repertoire was profiled, and TCRdb retains in-frame clones only, with some absent. The data show about 88,000 clones, approximately 91% seen once. Source material: CD1b-GMM tetramer-negative cells sorted from PBMCs. These receptor sequences come from an adult woman with latent tuberculosis. Each CDR3 is given with its conserved first and last residue. The D gene is left open where the match is weak. A row's size may be missing; if present it is once, few, many or a size class.

J | size | D | V | CDR3 | DNA
TRBJ2-3 | . | . | TRBV11-2 | CASSLQGVDTQYF | TGTGCCAGCAGCTTACAGGGTGTAGATACGCAGTATTTT
TRBJ1-1 | . | TRBD1 | TRBV7-3 | CASSLLTGTEAFF | TGTGCCAGCAGCCTCCTGACAGGGACTGAAGCTTTCTTT
TRBJ2-7 | once | TRBD1 | TRBV2 | CASRVQGASYEQYF | TGTGCCAGCAGAGTACAGGGGGCATCCTACGAGCAGTACTTC
TRBJ2-2 | . | TRBD2 | TRBV12-5 | CASAPGGGNTGELFF | TGTGCTAGTGCCCCGGGCGGGGGGAACACCGGGGAGCTGTTTTTT
TRBJ1-3 | . | TRBD1 | TRBV5-1 | CASSLAGGTGGLSSGNTIYF | TGCGCCAGCAGCTTGGCCGGGGGGACAGGGGGTTTGAGCTCTGGAAACACCATATATTTT
TRBJ2-1 | . | . | TRBV6-1 | CASGERWPYNEQFF | TGTGCCAGCGGCGAGCGATGGCCCTACAATGAGCAGTTCTTC
TRBJ2-5 | . | TRBD1 | TRBV18 | CASSPLEQGFRKTQYF | TGTGCCAGCTCACCCTTGGAACAGGGGTTTAGGAAGACCCAGTACTTC
TRBJ2-7 | . | . | TRBV6-5 | CASTRQSSYEQYF | TGTGCCAGCACCAGACAGAGCTCCTACGAGCAGTACTTC
TRBJ2-1 | . | TRBD1 | TRBV7-2 | CASSLVGQGARNEQFF | TGTGCCAGCAGCTTAGTAGGACAGGGGGCTAGGAATGAGCAGTTCTTC
TRBJ2-5 | . | . | TRBV7-7 | CASSWGQGSETQYF | TGTGCTAGCAGCTGGGGGCAGGGAAGTGAGACCCAGTACTTC
TRBJ1-1 | . | . | TRBV5-1 | CASSSDRSIGEAFF | TGCGCCAGCAGCTCCGACAGGTCCATAGGGGAAGCTTTCTTT
TRBJ1-5 | . | TRBD1 | TRBV19 | CASSRANRGNQHF | TGTGCCAGTAGTAGAGCCAACAGGGGGAACCAGCATTTT
TRBJ1-5 | once | TRBD1 | TRBV15 | CATSSYPGTGQQPQHF | TGTGCCACCAGCAGTTACCCCGGGACAGGGCAACAGCCCCAGCATTTT
TRBJ2-2 | . | . | TRBV19 | CASSAQGPGPGELFF | TGTGCCAGTAGTGCACAGGGTCCCGGGCCCGGGGAGCTGTTTTTT
TRBJ1-3 | few | . | TRBV28 | CASSLLPGSRSGNTIYF | TGTGCCAGCAGTCTCCTACCGGGTTCACGCTCTGGAAACACCATATATTTT
TRBJ2-1 | . | TRBD1 | TRBV5-8 | CASSPGTASYNEQFF | TGTGCCAGCAGTCCCGGGACAGCCTCCTACAATGAGCAGTTCTTC